This TCR beta chain originates from a study of cytomegalovirus exposure and HLA in healthy donors. This clone has a handful of counts. As yet, its antigen is unknown. The PCR had 60 Vbeta and 13 Jbeta primers. Some clones are missing from TCRdb's copy, which holds only in-frame ones; the method was immunoSEQ multiplex PCR. The sample carries tens of thousands of clones, about 80% recorded once. This CDR3 comprises 14 residues. Germline CDR1 reads SGHRS; CDR2 reads YFSETQ. V was pared by 3 bases and J by 0 bases, with 7 bases between. General study results and limits: While the bulk of TCR sequences proved rare, some public TCRs turned up in many donors. Some highly shared sequence variants likely arose as a pipeline artifact. Reports indicate that TCR beta sequences accurately predicted the HLA-A and HLA-B alleles of most subjects.

Source material: PBMCs. This TCR was sampled from a man between 50 and 59 years old in good health and CMV-seronegative. V usage is TRBV5-1 and J usage is TRBJ1-3, with D perhaps matching TRBD1 (5 bases). CDR3 DNA: TGCGCCAGCAGCTCGGACAACTCTGGAAACACCATATATTTT. Translated, it gives CASSSDNSGNTIYF.